These 10 T cell receptor beta chains share one sample of origin, sequenced in a study of post-analysis software for immune sequencing data (dated by TCRdb to about 2015). These receptors have no known antigen. Overall study results and their limits: Four to six TRBV segments, including TRBV5-6, TRBV5-1 and TRBV20-1, were significantly more frequent in patients than controls.

Libraries were prepared through PCR. Reads for this sample came from an Illumina HiSeq 2500. To reduce PCR and sequencing biases, unique molecular identifiers were incorporated into the TCR beta cDNA libraries. TCRdb redid the processing of the public reads, applying fastp at Q25 and MiXCR, and retained in-frame beta chains. For every CDR3 protein sequence, its rows merge into one entry that carries the most common genes and DNA. In this sample the table shows hundreds of thousands of distinct CDR3 sequences, 30% of which occur a single time. The ten top clones hold approximately 0.6% of the sample. The sample consisted of blood. Source of these receptors: a girl aged 5-17 years with multiple sclerosis.

This clonotype appeared a few times. The chain has TRBV24-1 and TRBJ2-6; either TRBD1 or TRBD2 may fit D (5 bases each). Germline V CDR1 and CDR2: KGHDR, SFDVKD. V shed 5 bases and J shed 4 bases, with 14 bases lying between them. The CDR3 runs to 16 residues. The CDR3 DNA follows: TGTGCCACCAGTGGGGGACCTTATTCAGGGGCCAACGTCCTGACTTTC. This encodes CATSGGPYSGANVLTF.

Details on this clonotype: A read error may account for a junction end that differs from germline. The chain has TRBV7-7 and TRBJ2-1; TRBD1 matches at 7 bases. The CDR3 covers 14 residues. CDR1 and CDR2 (germline): SSHAT, FNYEAQ (reference sequence). Here the CDR3 DNA reads TGTGCTAGCAGCGTCGGGACAGAAAGCGATGAGCAGTTCTTC. This encodes CASSVGTESDEQFF.

The chain links TRBV29-1 to TRBJ1-1; the D gene is possibly TRBD1 (5 bases). CDR1 is SQVTM and CDR2 is ANQGSEA in the germline V gene. The CDR3 runs 14 residues. The V gene lost 6 bases and the J gene lost 3 bases, with 17 bases spanning the gap. CDR3 DNA: TGCAGCGTGGTGGGGGAGGCCCGTTACACTGAAGCTTTCTTT. The encoded protein is CSVVGEARYTEAFF.

This clonotype was found a few times. The J gene is TRBJ2-1, the V gene TRBV20-1; 11 nucleotides align to TRBD2. The CDR3 has 16 amino acids. Trimming removed 5 bases from V and 7 bases from J; junction bases left unmatched: 13. CDR1 DFQATT and CDR2 SNEGSKA come from the germline V gene (reference sequence). CDR3 protein: CSAAQLAGGRLNEQFF. The CDR3 DNA reads TGCAGTGCTGCCCAATTAGCGGGAGGGAGATTGAATGAGCAGTTCTTC.

This clonotype was observed many times. J is TRBJ2-5 and V is TRBV29-1; 7 bases line up with TRBD2. CDR1 SQVTM and CDR2 ANQGSEA come from the germline V gene. V was clipped by 0 bases and J by 5 bases; unmatched bases: 12. This CDR3 is 16 amino acids long. As DNA, the CDR3 is TGCAGCGTTGAAGATCTGGGGGGGAGGGCCGGTGAGACCCAGTACTTC. Protein sequence: CSVEDLGGRAGETQYF.

This clonotype has only a few counts. The chain employs TRBV7-8 and TRBJ1-5; possibly TRBD1 for D (5 bases). The CDR3 is made up of 15 amino acids. The germline V gene encodes CDR1 SGHVS and CDR2 FQNEAQ. The germline V and J ends were trimmed by 3 bases and 0 bases, with 9 bases remaining between them. This chain's CDR3 is CASSLGDGSNQPQHF. CDR3 nucleotide sequence: TGTGCCAGCAGCTTGGGGGACGGTAGCAATCAGCCCCAGCATTTT.

In this sample, this clonotype turned up many times. The chain employs TRBV7-2 and TRBJ2-5; D is unresolved. This CDR3 is built from 12 residues. Germline V gives CDR1 SGHTA, CDR2 FQGNSA. V was clipped by 6 bases and J by 2 bases, with 7 bases between them. The CDR3 region has the DNA TGTGCCAGCAGGGAGTTTCAAGAGACCCAGTACTTC. It codes for CASREFQETQYF.

Only a few counts were recorded for this clonotype. The V and J genes are TRBV15 and TRBJ1-2; D not certain. This CDR3 is 13 amino acids long. V was trimmed by 5 bases and J by 5 bases, leaving 12 bases between them. Germline V gives CDR1 LNHNV, CDR2 YYDKDF (reference sequence). The CDR3 reads CATSPAVPYGYTF. In DNA, the CDR3 is TGTGCCACCAGCCCGGCCGTCCCTTATGGCTACACCTTC.

In this sample, this clonotype turned up a few times. J is TRBJ2-4 and V is TRBV5-1, with 16 bases fitting TRBD2. The J call may be incorrect, as the DNA end agrees better with TRBJ2-7. In germline, CDR1 is SGHRS, CDR2 YFSETQ. The CDR3 consists of 17 residues. The CDR3 loop is CASSLALGLAGGHEQYF. The CDR3 DNA follows: TGCGCCAGCAGCTTGGCCTTGGGACTAGCGGGAGGGCACGAGCAGTACTTC.

This clonotype was seen repeatedly, ten times or more. V is TRBV10-2 and J is TRBJ2-7, with D possibly TRBD1 on 6 matching bases. CDR3 length: 15 amino acids. V was clipped by 5 bases and J by 0 bases, with 14 bases between them. Per germline, CDR1 WSHSY and CDR2 SAAADI. The CDR3 region is CASSPGTGSSYEQYF. CDR3 bases: TGCGCCAGCAGTCCTGGTACAGGGTCCTCCTACGAGCAGTACTTC.